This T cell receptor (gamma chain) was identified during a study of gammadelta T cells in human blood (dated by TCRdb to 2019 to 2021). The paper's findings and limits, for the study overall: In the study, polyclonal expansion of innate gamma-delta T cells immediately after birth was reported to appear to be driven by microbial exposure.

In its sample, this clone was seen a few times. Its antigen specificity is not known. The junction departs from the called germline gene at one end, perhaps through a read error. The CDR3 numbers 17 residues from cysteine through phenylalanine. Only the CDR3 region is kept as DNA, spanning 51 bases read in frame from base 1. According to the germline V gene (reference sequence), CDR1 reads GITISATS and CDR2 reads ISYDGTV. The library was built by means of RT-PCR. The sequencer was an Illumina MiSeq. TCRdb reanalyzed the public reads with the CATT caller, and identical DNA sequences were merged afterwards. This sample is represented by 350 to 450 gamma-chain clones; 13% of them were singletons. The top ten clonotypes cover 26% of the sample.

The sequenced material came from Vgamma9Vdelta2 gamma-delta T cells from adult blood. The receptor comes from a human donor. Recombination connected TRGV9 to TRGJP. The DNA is TGTGCCATGTGGGAGGTGCACCAAGAGTTGGGCAAAAAAATCAAGGTATTT. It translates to CAMWEVHQELGKKIKVF.